This is a list of T cell receptor beta chains from one sample in a study of shared clonotypes between healthy human individuals. Repertoires were generated with immunoSEQ multiplex PCR, while TCRdb's copy carries only in-frame clones and drops some. The sample shows roughly 490,000 clones, 79% of them seen only once. The specimen sequenced was PBMCs. Every receptor here comes from a woman aged 40 to 55 in good health. Some clones in this sample may be carry-over from other donors' samples. CDR3s include the opening cysteine and the closing phenylalanine or tryptophan. A D gene is named only where the DNA matches it firmly. Part of the rows lack a size; the others show once, few, many or a class for expanded clones.

TRBV2,.,TRBJ2-5,.,CASSLDVRGPLETQYF,TGTGCCAGCAGCTTAGACGTGAGAGGCCCTTTAGAGACCCAGTACTTC
TRBV7-2,.,TRBJ2-5,.,CASSPQGSGSWETQYF,TGTGCCAGCAGCCCCCAGGGTTCGGGGAGCTGGGAGACCCAGTACTTC
TRBV11-2,TRBD1,TRBJ2-2,.,CASSLRQGRNTGELFF,TGTGCCAGCAGCTTACGACAGGGGCGAAACACCGGGGAGCTGTTTTTT
TRBV28,.,TRBJ2-7,.,CASSPHRAGSHSYEQYF,TGTGCCAGCAGTCCCCACAGAGCCGGGTCCCACTCCTACGAGCAGTACTTC
TRBV6-1,TRBD1,TRBJ1-5,.,CASEPPGQGRQPQHF,TGTGCCTCCGAACCGCCGGGACAGGGACGTCAGCCCCAGCATTTT
TRBV4-2,.,TRBJ1-5,.,CASSLSAHQPQHF,TGTGCCAGCAGCCTCTCGGCACATCAGCCCCAGCATTTT
TRBV5-1,.,TRBJ2-5,.,CASSPATGTPRQETQYF,TGCGCCAGCAGCCCAGCCACCGGGACCCCACGGCAAGAGACCCAGTACTTC
TRBV4-1,.,TRBJ2-2,.,CASSQDAGRGNTGELFF,TGCGCCAGCAGCCAAGATGCGGGCAGGGGAAACACCGGGGAGCTGTTTTTT
TRBV14,.,TRBJ1-1,few,CASSQGKNTEAFF,TGTGCCAGCAGCCAGGGCAAGAACACTGAAGCTTTCTTT
TRBV11-2,.,TRBJ2-1,.,CASSFQDRNEQFF,TGTGCCAGCAGCTTCCAGGACCGGAATGAGCAGTTCTTC
TRBV5-1,.,TRBJ1-5,.,CASILGKMYNQPQHF,TGCGCCAGCATCTTAGGGAAAATGTACAATCAGCCCCAGCATTTT
TRBV5-1,.,TRBJ1-2,.,CASSLDLPGASTF,TGCGCCAGCAGCTTGGATTTACCGGGAGCGAGCACCTTC
TRBV29-1,.,TRBJ2-7,.,CSVRAGMYEQYF,TGCAGCGTTAGGGCAGGGATGTACGAGCAGTACTTC
TRBV5-5,.,TRBJ1-2,.,CASSLGPNYGYTF,TGTGCCAGCAGCTTAGGTCCTAACTATGGCTACACCTTC
TRBV9,TRBD1,TRBJ1-3,.,CASSDQGAAGNTIYF,TGTGCCAGCAGCGACCAGGGGGCCGCTGGAAACACCATATATTTT
TRBV7-3,TRBD2,TRBJ2-1,.,CASSVSSGSFDEQFF,TGTGCCAGCAGCGTCTCTAGCGGGAGTTTTGATGAGCAGTTCTTC
TRBV10-2,TRBD2,TRBJ2-1,few,CASSLLLAGPKGNKQFF,TGCGCCAGCAGCCTTCTACTAGCGGGACCCAAGGGGAATAAGCAGTTCTTC
TRBV18,.,TRBJ2-6,few,CASSPMAHGSGANVLTF,TGTGCCAGCTCACCAATGGCTCACGGTTCTGGGGCCAACGTCCTGACTTTC
TRBV19,TRBD2,TRBJ2-2,once,CASRSGGGETGELFF,TGTGCCAGTAGATCGGGAGGGGGAGAAACCGGGGAGCTGTTTTTT
TRBV11-1,.,TRBJ2-2,.,CASSSVPIANTGELFF,TGTGCCAGCAGCTCAGTACCTATTGCGAACACCGGGGAGCTGTTTTTT
TRBV6-1,.,TRBJ1-1,few,CASSQGENTEAFF,TGTGCCAGCAGTCAGGGAGAGAACACTGAAGCTTTCTTT
TRBV2,TRBD2,TRBJ2-7,.,CASSDRSGRGLEQYF,TGTGCCAGCAGTGATCGGAGCGGGAGGGGACTCGAGCAGTACTTC
TRBV5-3,.,TRBJ2-5,.,CARSLGGTQYF,TGTGCCAGAAGCTTGGGGGGGACCCAGTACTTC
TRBV4-1,TRBD1,TRBJ2-7,.,CASSRVGGGDEQYF,TGCGCCAGCAGCCGGGTAGGGGGCGGCGACGAGCAGTACTTC
TRBV10-3,.,TRBJ1-4,.,CAISRQGGSGAKKLFF,TGTGCCATCAGTCGCCAGGGAGGGTCCGGGGCGAAAAAACTGTTTTTT
TRBV28,TRBD2,TRBJ2-7,.,CASSSVLRLAGVSEQYF,TGTGCCAGCAGTTCCGTTCTAAGACTAGCGGGAGTCTCCGAGCAGTACTTC
TRBV2,.,TRBJ2-1,.,CASSESRRAVNNEQFF,TGTGCCAGCAGTGAAAGTAGAAGGGCGGTGAACAATGAGCAGTTCTTC
TRBV19,TRBD1,TRBJ2-7,.,CASSASGTGEYEQYF,TGTGCCAGTAGTGCCTCCGGGACAGGGGAGTACGAGCAGTACTTC
TRBV13,TRBD1,TRBJ1-2,.,CASSSLDRANYGYTF,TGTGCCAGCAGCTCCTTGGACAGGGCCAACTATGGCTACACCTTC
TRBV11-2,.,TRBJ2-1,.,CASSPMNSYNEQFF,TGTGCCAGCAGCCCCATGAACTCCTACAATGAGCAGTTCTTC
TRBV30,TRBD1,TRBJ2-1,.,CASDREKPGEQFF,TGTGCCAGTGACAGGGAAAAGCCCGGTGAGCAGTTCTTC
TRBV2,.,TRBJ2-3,.,CASSERDSTQYF,TGTGCCAGCAGTGAAAGGGACTCAACGCAGTATTTT
TRBV30,.,TRBJ1-1,few,CAWSAGTGTEAFF,TGTGCCTGGAGCGCCGGGACCGGCACTGAAGCTTTCTTT
TRBV7-3,.,TRBJ1-1,.,CASSLDPPMVGEAFF,TGTGCCAGCAGCTTAGACCCCCCGATGGTGGGTGAAGCTTTCTTT
TRBV28,.,TRBJ2-5,.,CASSAEGGARETQYF,TGTGCCAGCAGTGCCGAGGGGGGGGCGCGGGAGACCCAGTACTTC
TRBV28,TRBD1,TRBJ1-2,.,CASSSTTLTGVDGYTF,TGTGCCAGCAGTTCCACCACCCTAACAGGGGTGGATGGCTACACCTTC
TRBV15,.,TRBJ2-3,.,CASQQGWGDVGTDTQYF,TGTGCCAGCCAACAGGGATGGGGTGATGTTGGCACAGATACGCAGTATTTT
TRBV11-2,TRBD2,TRBJ2-5,few,CASSLGSGGVGETQYF,TGTGCCAGCAGCTTAGGGAGCGGGGGGGTAGGAGAGACCCAGTACTTC
TRBV19,.,TRBJ2-1,few,CASTSPAGEQFF,TGTGCCAGTACCTCCCCCGCGGGTGAGCAGTTCTTC
TRBV7-3,.,TRBJ2-7,.,CASSPNSYEQYF,TGTGCCAGCAGCCCTAACTCCTACGAGCAGTACTTC
TRBV27,.,TRBJ1-1,.,CASSLSSSGRGGNTEAFF,TGTGCCAGCAGTTTATCTTCGAGTGGCCGGGGGGGGAACACTGAAGCTTTCTTT
TRBV19,TRBD2,TRBJ2-1,.,CASSIVGASGSNEQFF,TGTGCCAGTAGTATCGTAGGGGCTAGCGGGAGTAATGAGCAGTTCTTC
TRBV7-2,.,TRBJ2-3,few,CASSFLGLFTDTQYF,TGTGCCAGCAGCTTTTTAGGTCTGTTCACAGATACGCAGTATTTT
TRBV29-1,TRBD2,TRBJ2-1,once,CSADWGGTSGKREQFF,TGCAGCGCCGATTGGGGCGGGACTAGCGGGAAACGGGAGCAGTTCTTC
TRBV5-1,.,TRBJ2-3,.,CASSDGPATDTQYF,TGCGCCAGCTCCGACGGGCCCGCCACAGATACGCAGTATTTT
TRBV4-1,.,TRBJ2-1,.,CASNHLRGDGNEQFF,TGCGCCAGCAACCACTTAAGGGGAGATGGCAATGAGCAGTTCTTC
TRBV5-5,TRBD2,TRBJ2-2,.,CASSRTSGRSAGELFF,TGTGCCAGCAGTCGCACTAGCGGGAGATCCGCCGGGGAGCTGTTTTTT
TRBV30,.,TRBJ2-3,.,CASSAVDTQYF,TGTGCCTCGTCCGCGGTAGATACGCAGTATTTT
TRBV4-1,.,TRBJ1-4,.,CASSQGPFNEKLFF,TGCGCCAGCAGCCAGGGACCGTTTAATGAAAAACTGTTTTTT
TRBV6-5,TRBD2,TRBJ2-3,few,CASSYTSGSPDTQYF,TGTGCCAGCAGTTACACTAGCGGGAGCCCAGATACGCAGTATTTT
TRBV5-1,TRBD2,TRBJ2-3,.,CASSRTGGIDADTQYF,TGCGCCAGCAGCCGGACCGGGGGGATAGACGCAGATACGCAGTATTTT
TRBV29-1,TRBD2,TRBJ2-7,.,CSVEAGGPGEQYF,TGCAGCGTAGAAGCGGGAGGGCCCGGCGAGCAGTACTTC